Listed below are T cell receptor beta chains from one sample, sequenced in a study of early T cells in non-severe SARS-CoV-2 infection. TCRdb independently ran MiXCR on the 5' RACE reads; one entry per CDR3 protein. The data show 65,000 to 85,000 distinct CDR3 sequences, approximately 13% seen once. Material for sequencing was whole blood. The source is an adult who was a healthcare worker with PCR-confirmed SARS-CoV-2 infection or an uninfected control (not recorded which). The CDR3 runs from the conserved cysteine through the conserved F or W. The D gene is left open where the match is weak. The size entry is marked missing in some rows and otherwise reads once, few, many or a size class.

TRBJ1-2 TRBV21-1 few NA CASSQAGTYGYTF TGTGCCAGCAGTCAAGCCGGGACCTATGGCTACACCTTC
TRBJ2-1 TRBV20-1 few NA CSAGRLIGNEQFF TGCAGTGCTGGGCGCCTGATTGGCAATGAGCAGTTCTTC
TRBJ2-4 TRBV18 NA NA CASSPNQGDIQYF TGTGCCAGCTCACCGAATCAGGGTGACATTCAGTACTTC
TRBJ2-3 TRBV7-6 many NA CASSIGPTDTQYF TGTGCCAGCAGCATCGGGCCTACAGATACGCAGTATTTT
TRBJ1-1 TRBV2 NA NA CASSSHTVNTEAFF TGTGCCAGCAGTTCCCACACCGTGAACACTGAAGCTTTCTTT
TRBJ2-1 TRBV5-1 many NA CASSLREEGEQFF TGCGCCAGCAGCTTGCGGGAAGAAGGTGAGCAGTTCTTC
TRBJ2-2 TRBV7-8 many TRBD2 CASSKTTGTRTTGELFF TGTGCCAGCAGCAAGACGACCGGGACTAGGACCACCGGGGAGCTGTTTTTT
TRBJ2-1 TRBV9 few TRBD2 CASSVVGRASEQFF TGTGCCAGCAGCGTAGTCGGGAGGGCTTCTGAGCAGTTCTTC
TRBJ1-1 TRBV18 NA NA CASSPLGAGLNTEAFF TGTGCCAGCTCACCACTGGGGGCCGGGTTGAACACTGAAGCTTTCTTT
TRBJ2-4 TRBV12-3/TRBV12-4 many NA CASSLSVPGDIQYF TGTGCCAGCAGTTTATCGGTCCCTGGAGACATTCAGTACTTC
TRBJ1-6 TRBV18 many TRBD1 CASSWDRAPSPLHF TGTGCCAGCTCCTGGGACAGGGCTCCTTCACCCCTCCACTTT
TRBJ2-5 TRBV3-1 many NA CASSQVADHQETQYF TGTGCCAGCAGCCAAGTAGCGGACCACCAAGAGACCCAGTACTTC
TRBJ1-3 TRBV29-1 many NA CSVERQFGNTIYF TGCAGCGTTGAACGACAGTTCGGAAACACCATATATTTT
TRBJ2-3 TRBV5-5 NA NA CASSNPRGTDTQYF TGTGCCAGCAGCAATCCGCGGGGCACAGATACGCAGTATTTT
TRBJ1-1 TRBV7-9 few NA CVSTPRDRGRVANTEAFF TGTGTCAGCACCCCGCGGGATAGGGGGAGAGTGGCGAACACTGAAGCTTTCTTT
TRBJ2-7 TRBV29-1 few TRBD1 CSVVTGGAYEQYF TGCAGCGTTGTAACAGGGGGCGCTTACGAGCAGTACTTC
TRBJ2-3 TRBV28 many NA CASSLKTIPQYF TGTGCCAGCAGTTTAAAGACAATTCCGCAGTATTTT